One and the same sample provided the 15 T cell receptor beta chains below, sequenced in a study of CD8 T cell repertoires and HIV-1 epitope variants. Data came from immunoSEQ multiplex PCR; TCRdb stores just in-frame clones and leaves some out. The top ten hold more than 40% of the sample, which has roughly 5,700 clones, roughly two thirds seen once. These receptors have no identified antigens. Sequenced input: cultured CD8+ T cells derived from PBMCs. These receptors originate from a male donor with HIV.

This clone was seen a handful of times. This chain connects TRBV19 to TRBJ1-1, with D unresolved. V lost 5 bases to trimming and J lost 4 bases, with 11 bases between them. The CDR3 spans 13 residues. Germline CDR1 reads LNHDA; CDR2 reads SQIVND (reference sequence). The CDR3 nucleotides read TGTGCCAGTAGTGCGATCTCTGGCACTGAAGCTTTCTTT. This gives the protein CASSAISGTEAFF.

This clone was picked up one time. V is TRBV27 and J is TRBJ1-2, with D possibly matching TRBD1 (5 bases). The CDR3 extends over 18 amino acids. V dropped 5 bases and J dropped 4 bases, with 26 bases sitting between them. The germline V gene has CDR1 MNHEY and CDR2 SMNVEV (reference sequence). This chain's CDR3 is CASSPAPGGGVGGYGYTF. The CDR3 DNA sequence: TGTGCCAGCAGTCCGGCGCCAGGTGGGGGTGTGGGGGGCTATGGCTACACCTTC.

This clone came up a few times. This chain joins TRBV7-8 and TRBJ1-5; D ambiguous. Trimming removed 4 bases at V and 2 bases at J, with 15 bases between. CDR3 length: 16 amino acids. The V gene's germline CDR1 is SGHVS and CDR2 FQNEAQ. The CDR3 DNA reads TGTGCCAGCAGCTCATACGGAGACATGGGCAATCAGCCCCAGCATTTT. It specifies CASSSYGDMGNQPQHF.

The V gene is TRBV15, the J gene TRBJ1-5; D unresolved. Germline V gene sequence: CDR1 LNHNV, CDR2 YYDKDF (reference sequence). Trimming left V 3 bases short and J 2 bases short, with 8 bases between. CDR3 length: 14 residues. CDR3 amino acids: CATSSSAGNQPQHF. The DNA for the CDR3 is TGTGCCACCAGCAGCAGTGCGGGCAATCAGCCCCAGCATTTT.

The J gene is TRBJ2-5, the V gene TRBV11-2; no reliable D call. This CDR3 contains 13 residues. Trimming shortened V by 5 bases and J by 1 base, and 8 bases separated the two germline ends. Germline V gives CDR1 SGHAT, CDR2 FQNNGV. DNA for the CDR3: TGTGCCAGCAGCCCTGACTTCCAAGAGACCCAGTACTTC. Protein: CASSPDFQETQYF.

In its sample, this clone was seen a few times. This chain connects TRBV4-1 to TRBJ2-1; maybe TRBD2 (5 bases). V was cut by 0 bases and J by 3 bases, with 6 bases left in between. Germline V gives CDR1 MGHRA, CDR2 YSYEKL. This CDR3 comprises 14 residues. CDR3 nucleotides: TGCGCCAGCAGCCAAGAAAGCGGCTACAATGAGCAGTTCTTC. It specifies CASSQESGYNEQFF.

This chain connects TRBV6-5 to TRBJ2-1, with a possible D match to TRBD1 (5 bases). From germline, CDR1 is MNHEY and CDR2 SVGAGI. V shed 2 bases and J shed 6 bases, with 11 bases lying between them. This CDR3 spans 14 amino acids. The CDR3 DNA is TGTGCCAGCAGTTACGACAGTTCCCTCAATGAGCAGTTCTTC. Its translation is CASSYDSSLNEQFF.

Note on this clone: This could be a read error, since a much larger clone is one nucleotide away. The chain combines TRBV5-4 with TRBJ2-2; D unresolved. Trimming left V 4 bases short and J 1 base short, with 8 bases between. Looked up from germline, CDR1 is SGHNT and CDR2 is YYREEE (reference sequence). This CDR3 region has 14 residues. Here the CDR3 reads CASSQDGNTGELFF. CDR3 DNA: TGTGCCAGCAGCCAAGATGGGAACACCGGGGAGCTGTTTTTT. The full variable domain, rest sourced from reference TRBV5-4 and TRBJ2-2, is ETGVTQSPTHLIKTRGQQVTLRCSSQSGHNTVSWYQQALGQGPQFIFQYYREEENGRGNFPPRFSGLQFPNYSSELNVNALELDDSALYLCASSQDGNTGELFFGEGSRLTVL.

The V call is TRBV28, the J call TRBJ2-1; 7 bases are a match to TRBD2. J was trimmed by 3 bases and V by 8 bases; bases with no gene match: 1. Germline V lookup: CDR1 MDHEN, CDR2 SYDVKM. The CDR3 runs to 12 residues. The CDR3 spells CASGGDYNEQFF. The CDR3 coding sequence is TGTGCCAGCGGGGGGGACTACAATGAGCAGTTCTTC.

This rearrangement joins TRBV11-2 to TRBJ2-2, with a weak D call TRBD1 (5 bases). The CDR3 loop spans 14 amino acids. The V end was cut by 3 bases, the J end by 1 base, with 6 bases between. Per the germline V gene, CDR1 is SGHAT and CDR2 is FQNNGV. The CDR3 DNA follows: TGTGCCAGCAGCTTCAGGGAGAACACCGGGGAGCTGTTTTTT. Translated: CASSFRENTGELFF.

This clone was observed a single time. The V gene is TRBV7-6, the J gene TRBJ1-2; the D is unclear. The CDR3 is 15 residues long. V was trimmed by 1 base and J by 4 bases, leaving 13 bases between them. Germline loops: CDR1 SGHVS, CDR2 FNYEAQ. The CDR3 nucleotides are TGTGCCAGCAGCTTAGACGCAGGCGGGAGCTATGGCTACACCTTC. It specifies CASSLDAGGSYGYTF.

There are a few counts of this clone. The J gene is TRBJ1-2, the V gene TRBV13; tentative D call: TRBD1 (5 bases). V was cut by 5 bases and J by 1 base, with 14 bases left in between. This CDR3 has 15 amino acids. The germline gives CDR1 PRHDT, CDR2 FYEKMQ (reference sequence). The CDR3: CASSIRQRINYGYTF. The DNA for the CDR3 is TGTGCCAGCAGCATCCGACAGAGGATTAACTATGGCTACACCTTC.

This clone was detected only a few times. The chain joins TRBV19 to TRBJ1-1, with TRBD1 matching over 9 bases. The germline V gene encodes CDR1 LNHDA and CDR2 SQIVND (reference sequence). This CDR3 is built from 14 residues. The ends lost 5 bases at V and 5 bases at J; junction bases unmatched: 6. The CDR3 region is CASSPGTGRTEAFF. The DNA for the CDR3 is TGTGCCAGTAGTCCAGGGACAGGGCGTACTGAAGCTTTCTTT.

The chain has TRBV27 and TRBJ1-1; maybe TRBD1 (5 bases). Germline-derived CDR1 and CDR2 are MNHEY and SMNVEV (reference sequence). The V end lost 5 bases, the J end lost 5 bases, and 9 bases lay between the germline ends. This CDR3 spans 12 amino acids. The CDR3 region has the DNA TGTGCCAGCAGTCCTGGGGGGACTGAAGCTTTCTTT. Translated: CASSPGGTEAFF.

This clone was recorded once. This chain joins TRBV10-3 and TRBJ2-1; D is ambiguous. Trimming shortened V by 3 bases and J by 0 bases, and 15 bases separated the two germline ends. Germline V gene lookup returns CDR1 ENHRY and CDR2 SYGVKD. CDR3 size: 17 residues. CDR3 nucleotide sequence: TGTGCCATCAGTGAATTCGAAGGTTGGGTCTCCTACAATGAGCAGTTCTTC. It encodes CAISEFEGWVSYNEQFF.